These 32 T cell receptor beta chains were sequenced from one sample in a study of cytomegalovirus exposure and HLA in healthy donors. With 60 Vbeta and 13 Jbeta primers, the PCR was carried out. Measured with immunoSEQ multiplex PCR; TCRdb has only the in-frame clones, and not every one. This sample has about 160,000 clones, with around 77% found just once. Sequencing was carried out using PBMCs. Receptor source: a woman between 40 and 50 years old in good health and CMV-seronegative.

J is TRBJ2-5 and V is TRBV19, with D possibly being TRBD1 (5 bases). The V end lost 3 bases, the J end lost 2 bases, and 10 bases lay between the germline ends. Germline values: CDR1 LNHDA, CDR2 SQIVND (reference sequence). This CDR3 has 14 amino acids. The CDR3 coding sequence is TGTGCCAGTAGTATGGGGCAGGCTCAAGAGACCCAGTACTTC. It encodes CASSMGQAQETQYF. The full variable domain, with the rest looked up from reference TRBV19 and TRBJ2-5, is DGGITQSPKYLFRKEGQNVTLSCEQNLNHDAMYWYRQDPGQGLRLIYYSQIVNDFQKGDIAEGYSVSREKKESFPLTVTSAQKNPTAFYLCASSMGQAQETQYFGPGTRLLVL.

In this sample, this clone turned up a few times. The chain joins TRBV6-5 to TRBJ2-6, with D unresolved. V was cut by 8 bases and J by 0 bases, with 5 bases left in between. The V gene's germline CDR1 is MNHEY and CDR2 SVGAGI. This CDR3 comprises 13 residues. The CDR3 DNA reads TGTGCCAGCCAGATCTCTGGGGCCAACGTCCTGACTTTC. It is translated as CASQISGANVLTF.

This chain connects TRBV9 to TRBJ2-1, with D tentatively TRBD2 (6 bases). The length of the CDR3 is 13 residues. The germline gives CDR1 SGDLS, CDR2 YYNGEE. The ends were cut back, 3 bases at V and 9 bases at J, with 13 bases in the middle. The CDR3 reads CASSGSGGSEQFF. In nucleotides, the CDR3 is TGTGCCAGCAGCGGTAGTGGGGGGAGTGAGCAGTTCTTC.

This clone was counted between two and nine times. This chain links TRBV7-9 with TRBJ1-1; no clear D. The germline CDR1 and CDR2 sequences are SEHNR and FQNEAQ (reference sequence). The V end was cut by 4 bases, the J end by 4 bases, with 13 bases between. This CDR3 comprises 14 residues. The CDR3 is CASSSHIGSTEAFF. CDR3 DNA sequence: TGTGCCAGCAGCTCGCATATAGGGAGCACTGAAGCTTTCTTT.

This clone occurred a few times. The V gene is TRBV11-2, the J gene TRBJ1-1; D unresolved. The CDR3 extends over 13 amino acids. The V and J ends lost 5 bases and 1 base respectively, with 8 bases between them. Germline loops: CDR1 SGHAT, CDR2 FQNNGV. The CDR3 sequence: CASSPRGNTEAFF. As DNA, the CDR3 is TGTGCCAGCAGCCCCCGGGGGAACACTGAAGCTTTCTTT.

The J gene is TRBJ1-4, the V gene TRBV30, with D possibly being TRBD1 (6 bases). The germline V gene encodes CDR1 GTSNPN and CDR2 SVGIG (reference sequence). Trimming took 5 bases from V and 3 from J, leaving 16 bases between them. The CDR3 contains 15 residues. The DNA for the CDR3 is TGTGCCTGGGGGGGGGCCGGGGAGGCTAATGAAAAACTGTTTTTT. Translated: CAWGGAGEANEKLFF. The full variable domain, in which reference TRBV30 and TRBJ1-4 provide the parts outside the CDR3, is SQTIHQWPATLVQPVGSPLSLECTVEGTSNPNLYWYRQAAGRGLQLLFYSVGIGQISSEVPQNLSASRPQDRQFILSSKKLLLSDSGFYLCAWGGAGEANEKLFFGSGTQLSVL.

The J gene is TRBJ2-7, the V gene TRBV5-1; 9 bases map to TRBD1. Germline CDR1 SGHRS, CDR2 YFSETQ. The V gene end was trimmed by 4 bases and the J gene end by 0 bases; junction bases not matched to a gene: 11. There are 17 residues in the CDR3. In nucleotides, the CDR3 is TGCGCCAGCAGCCGGACAGGGGACACCTCATTCTCCTACGAGCAGTACTTC. It yields the protein CASSRTGDTSFSYEQYF.

The V gene is TRBV6-1, the J gene TRBJ2-7; D is uncertain. There are 14 residues in the CDR3. Germline lookup yields CDR1 MNHNS and CDR2 SASEGT. V gave up 1 base and J gave up 3 bases, with 10 bases separating them. CDR3 DNA: TGTGCCAGCAGTGAAGTGGGCAGAGACTACGAGCAGTACTTC. Amino acids: CASSEVGRDYEQYF.

This clone was counted a single time. One junction end disagrees with the germline gene, perhaps due to a read error. The rearrangement links TRBV7-9 to TRBJ1-1, with 7 bases fitting TRBD1. This CDR3 contains 12 residues. Germline CDR1 and CDR2: SEHNR and FQNEAQ (reference sequence). CDR3 nucleotide sequence: TGTTCCAGCAGCTTAGGGGGACAGAAAGCTTTCTTT. This translates into CSSSLGGQKAFF.

The chain couples TRBV7-9 to TRBJ2-7; D remains ambiguous. The CDR3 contains 13 residues. The V end lost 5 bases, the J end lost 2 bases, and 10 bases lay between the germline ends. Germline V CDR1 and CDR2: SEHNR, FQNEAQ (reference sequence). CDR3 nucleotides: TGTGCCAGCAGCCCCTCCTCCGCCTACGAGCAGTACTTC. It yields the protein CASSPSSAYEQYF.

The CDR3 spells CACLTGATTGELFF. CDR3 sequence (DNA): TGTGCCTGTCTAACAGGGGCTACCACCGGGGAGCTGTTTTTT. The J gene is TRBJ2-2, the V gene TRBV30; 7 bases are a match to TRBD1. Unmatched junction bases numbered 8, after V lost 6 bases and J lost 4 bases. The CDR3 extends over 14 amino acids. CDR1 is GTSNPN and CDR2 is SVGIG in the germline V gene (reference sequence).

This clone has a handful of counts. This chain joins TRBV11-3 and TRBJ2-1; 8 bases match TRBD1. With V trimmed by 5 bases and J by 4 bases, 10 bases remained unmatched. The V gene's germline CDR1 is SGHNT and CDR2 YENEEA. This CDR3 contains 16 residues. This CDR3 reads CASSRTNRGVYNEQFF. CDR3 sequence (DNA): TGTGCCAGCAGCAGAACCAACAGGGGGGTTTACAATGAGCAGTTCTTC.

V is TRBV30 and J is TRBJ1-2, with a possible D match to TRBD1 (6 bases). CDR1 and CDR2 (germline): GTSNPN, SVGIG (reference sequence). Trimming removed 8 bases at V and 7 bases at J, with 14 bases between. This CDR3 comprises 11 residues. CDR3 DNA sequence: TGTGCCCGGGATACAGGGATTGGCTACACCTTC. Encoded protein: CARDTGIGYTF.

The CDR3 reads CSVAPQDYEQYF. Here the CDR3 DNA reads TGCAGCGTCGCCCCCCAGGACTACGAGCAGTACTTC. The rearrangement joins TRBV29-1 to TRBJ2-7; no clear D gene. In germline, CDR1 is SQVTM, CDR2 ANQGSEA. The CDR3 has 12 residues. Trimming pared 6 bases from V and 3 bases from J, leaving 12 bases between.

V usage is TRBV30 and J usage is TRBJ1-1, with a weak D call TRBD1 (6 bases). Per germline, CDR1 GTSNPN and CDR2 SVGIG (reference sequence). V was cut by 2 bases and J by 10 bases, with 11 bases left in between. The CDR3 covers 11 residues. Here the CDR3 DNA reads TGTGCCTGGAGTCAGGGGAGGGTAGCTTTCTTT. Amino acid sequence: CAWSQGRVAFF. The entire variable domain, with the rest obtained from reference TRBV30 and TRBJ1-1, is as follows: SQTIHQWPATLVQPVGSPLSLECTVEGTSNPNLYWYRQAAGRGLQLLFYSVGIGQISSEVPQNLSASRPQDRQFILSSKKLLLSDSGFYLCAWSQGRVAFFGQGTRLTVV.

The gene calls are TRBV7-9 and TRBJ2-5, with a tentative D call TRBD2 (6 bases). V was trimmed by 4 bases and J by 4 bases, leaving 19 bases between them. Germline V lookup: CDR1 SEHNR, CDR2 FQNEAQ (reference sequence). This CDR3 comprises 16 residues. The CDR3 protein is CASSYGGAGWRETQYF. The CDR3 bases are TGTGCCAGCAGCTACGGAGGGGCCGGGTGGCGAGAGACCCAGTACTTC.

V gene TRBV2 combines with J gene TRBJ2-3; D not resolved. Germline-derived CDR1 and CDR2 are SNHLY and FYNNEI. The CDR3 sequence is 13 residues long. V was shortened by 3 bases and J by 3 bases, with 7 bases between the two germline ends. The CDR3 sequence is CASSDQATDTQYF. CDR3 bases: TGTGCCAGCAGTGACCAGGCTACAGATACGCAGTATTTT.

The rearrangement links TRBV7-9 to TRBJ2-1; 10 bases agree with TRBD2. The CDR3 sequence is 15 residues long. V shed 2 bases and J 7 bases; nucleotides not matched to a gene: 5. Per germline, CDR1 SEHNR and CDR2 FQNEAQ (reference sequence). The CDR3 region has the DNA TGTGCCAGCAGCTTACCGGGACTAGCGATAAATGAGCAGTTCTTC. Its protein product is CASSLPGLAINEQFF.

This chain links TRBV11-3 with TRBJ2-7; the D gene is possibly TRBD2 (5 bases). There are 13 residues in the CDR3. Germline V gene lookup returns CDR1 SGHNT and CDR2 YENEEA. Deletions cut 8 bases from V and 7 bases from J, with 18 bases between. CDR3 residues: CASGNERLTEQYF. The CDR3 DNA reads as TGTGCCAGCGGGAACGAGCGGTTAACTGAGCAGTACTTC.

This rearrangement joins TRBV9 to TRBJ1-3, with 8 nucleotides matching TRBD1. The germline V gene encodes CDR1 SGDLS and CDR2 YYNGEE. The CDR3 is made up of 15 amino acids. V shed 0 bases and J 7 bases; nucleotides not matched to a gene: 6. DNA for the CDR3: TGTGCCAGCAGCGTAGATGGACAGGGTATGAACACCATATATTTT. This sequence encodes CASSVDGQGMNTIYF.

The chain combines TRBV5-1 with TRBJ2-5; D remains unclear. Trimming pared 1 base from V and 4 bases from J, leaving 5 bases between. There are 12 residues in the CDR3. Germline V gene sequence: CDR1 SGHRS, CDR2 YFSETQ. In DNA, the CDR3 is TGCGCCAGCAGCTTGCCCGGAGAGACCCAGTACTTC. Protein product: CASSLPGETQYF.

The genes are TRBV28 and TRBJ1-2, with D maybe TRBD1 (5 bases). This CDR3 is built from 12 residues. V lost 6 bases, J lost 6 bases, and 11 bases lay in between. From germline, CDR1 is MDHEN and CDR2 SYDVKM. DNA for the CDR3: TGTGCCAGCAGGGGGGGTGGGGATGGCTACACCTTC. This translates into CASRGGGDGYTF.

The chain uses TRBV19 and TRBJ2-6, with a possible D match to TRBD2 (6 bases). Germline V lookup: CDR1 LNHDA, CDR2 SQIVND (reference sequence). The CDR3 runs to 17 residues. V gave up 1 base and J gave up 0 bases, with 10 bases separating them. The CDR3 nucleotides are TGTGCCAGTAGTATAGGGCAGGGAGGCTCTGGGGCCAACGTCCTGACTTTC. Translation: CASSIGQGGSGANVLTF.

This clone is termed medium-sized (0.01 to 0.1%). V gene TRBV7-9 combines with J gene TRBJ2-2; 7 nucleotides align to TRBD2. Per the germline V gene, CDR1 is SEHNR and CDR2 is FQNEAQ (reference sequence). After removal of 8 bases from V and 6 bases from J, the junction contained 3 bases not matched to a gene. The CDR3 is 12 amino acids. CDR3 residues: CASAREAGELFF. The DNA of the CDR3 is TGTGCCAGCGCACGGGAGGCCGGGGAGCTGTTTTTT.

The chain joins TRBV28 to TRBJ1-2, with 7 bases lining up with TRBD1. The V and J ends lost 6 bases and 5 bases, in that order; junction bases with no gene match: 6. The CDR3 length is 13 residues. Germline V lookup: CDR1 MDHEN, CDR2 SYDVKM. This CDR3 reads CASRDRSQYGYTF. Here the CDR3 DNA reads TGTGCCAGCAGGGACAGGAGCCAGTATGGCTACACCTTC.

Only a few counts were recorded for this clone. J is TRBJ1-5 and V is TRBV28; D might be TRBD1 (5 bases). Germline CDR1 is MDHEN and CDR2 is SYDVKM. The V gene lost 7 bases and the J gene lost 7 bases, with 17 bases spanning the gap. CDR3 size: 14 residues. CDR3 DNA sequence: TGTGCCAGCATAGGCGACAGTACGCTACAGCCCCAGCATTTT. Its translation: CASIGDSTLQPQHF.

The gene calls are TRBV14 and TRBJ1-1; D perhaps matches TRBD1 (6 bases). The germline CDR1 and CDR2 sequences are SGHDN and FVKESK. This CDR3 is built from 17 residues. The germline V and J ends were trimmed by 4 bases and 1 base, with 19 bases remaining between them. CDR3 region: CASSPWSALTGNTEAFF. DNA of the CDR3: TGTGCCAGCAGCCCCTGGAGCGCATTGACAGGGAACACTGAAGCTTTCTTT.

The chain joins TRBV6-5 to TRBJ2-1; TRBD2 might be the D (5 bases). With 5 bases removed from V and 3 bases from J, the gap between germline ends came to 5 bases. The CDR3 totals 12 residues. In germline, CDR1 is MNHEY, CDR2 SVGAGI. The CDR3 protein is CASSRDYNEQFF. The CDR3 DNA sequence: TGTGCCAGCAGTCGGGACTACAATGAGCAGTTCTTC.

The chain has TRBV5-1 and TRBJ2-5, with 12 positions matching TRBD2. The CDR3 has 16 residues. In germline, CDR1 is SGHRS, CDR2 YFSETQ. V lost 5 bases, J lost 2 bases, and 7 bases stayed unmatched. The CDR3 is CASRAAGTSGQETQYF. In nucleotides, the CDR3 is TGCGCCAGCAGAGCGGCCGGGACTAGCGGGCAAGAGACCCAGTACTTC.

The CDR3 loop reads CASSDPGTSLLSSSYNEQFF. DNA of the CDR3: TGTGCCAGCAGTGACCCTGGGACTAGCCTTTTATCCTCTTCCTACAATGAGCAGTTCTTC. The chain employs TRBV2 and TRBJ2-1, with 9 bases fitting TRBD2. CDR3 length: 20 residues. Germline CDR1 SNHLY, CDR2 FYNNEI. With V trimmed by 3 bases and J by 1 base, 16 bases remained unmatched.

This chain joins TRBV5-3 and TRBJ2-3, with 9 positions matching TRBD1. TRBV5-3 belongs to the ORF category, with a function that is uncertain. The CDR3 covers 21 residues. V was clipped by 4 bases and J by 3 bases; unmatched bases: 24. The CDR3 DNA sequence: TGTGCCAGAAGCCGTAGTAACAGGGGGCAGCGGATAGAAGGTGTGACAGATACGCAGTATTTT. Its protein product is CARSRSNRGQRIEGVTDTQYF.

A note on this clone: The junction departs from the called germline gene at one end, perhaps through a read error. This chain links TRBV2 with TRBJ1-4, with D possibly being TRBD1 (6 bases). CDR1 and CDR2 (germline): SNHLY, FYNNEI. This CDR3 has 14 residues. As DNA, the CDR3 is TGTGCCAGCAGGGAAGGACAGAAGAATGAAAAACTGTTTTTT. Translation: CASREGQKNEKLFF.